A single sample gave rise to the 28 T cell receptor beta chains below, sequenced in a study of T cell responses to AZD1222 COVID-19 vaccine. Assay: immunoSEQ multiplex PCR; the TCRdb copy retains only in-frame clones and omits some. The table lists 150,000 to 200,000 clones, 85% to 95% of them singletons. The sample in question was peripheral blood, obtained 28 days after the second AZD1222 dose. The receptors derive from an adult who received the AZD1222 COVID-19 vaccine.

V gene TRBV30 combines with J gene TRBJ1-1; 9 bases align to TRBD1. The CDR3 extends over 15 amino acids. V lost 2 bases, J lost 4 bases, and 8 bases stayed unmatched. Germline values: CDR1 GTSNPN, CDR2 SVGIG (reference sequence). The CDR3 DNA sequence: TGTGCCTGGAGTTGGATACAGGGGGCGCGCACTGAAGCTTTCTTT. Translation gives CAWSWIQGARTEAFF.

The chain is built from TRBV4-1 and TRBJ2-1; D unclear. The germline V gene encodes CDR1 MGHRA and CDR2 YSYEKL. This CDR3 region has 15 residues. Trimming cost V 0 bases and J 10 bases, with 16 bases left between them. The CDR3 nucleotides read TGCGCCAGCAGCCAAGATATGGTAGTTCCTAGGGAGCAGTTCTTC. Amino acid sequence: CASSQDMVVPREQFF.

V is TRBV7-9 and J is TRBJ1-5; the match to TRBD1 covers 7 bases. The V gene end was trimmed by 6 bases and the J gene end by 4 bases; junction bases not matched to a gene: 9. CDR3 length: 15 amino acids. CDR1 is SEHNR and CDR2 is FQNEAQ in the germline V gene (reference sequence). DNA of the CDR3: TGTGCCAGCAGGCGAGGACAGGCCGATAATCAGCCCCAGCATTTT. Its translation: CASRRGQADNQPQHF. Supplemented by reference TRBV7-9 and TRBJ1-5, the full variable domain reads DTGVSQNPRHKITKRGQNVTFRCDPISEHNRLYWYRQTLGQGPEFLTYFQNEAQLEKSRLLSDRFSAERPKGSFSTLEIQRTEQGDSAMYLCASRRGQADNQPQHFGDGTRLSIL.

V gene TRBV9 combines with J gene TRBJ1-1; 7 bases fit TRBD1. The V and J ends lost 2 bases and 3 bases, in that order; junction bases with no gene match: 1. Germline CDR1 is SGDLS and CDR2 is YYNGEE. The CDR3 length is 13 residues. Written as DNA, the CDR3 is TGTGCCAGCAGCGTCCAGGGGGACACTGAAGCTTTCTTT. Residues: CASSVQGDTEAFF.

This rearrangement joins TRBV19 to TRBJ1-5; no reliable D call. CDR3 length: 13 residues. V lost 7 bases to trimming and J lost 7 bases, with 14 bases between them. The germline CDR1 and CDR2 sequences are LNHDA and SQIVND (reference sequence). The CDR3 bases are TGTGCCAGTATATGGTCTGACGGGCAGCCCCAGCATTTT. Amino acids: CASIWSDGQPQHF. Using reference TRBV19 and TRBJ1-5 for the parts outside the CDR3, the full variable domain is DGGITQSPKYLFRKEGQNVTLSCEQNLNHDAMYWYRQDPGQGLRLIYYSQIVNDFQKGDIAEGYSVSREKKESFPLTVTSAQKNPTAFYLCASIWSDGQPQHFGDGTRLSIL.

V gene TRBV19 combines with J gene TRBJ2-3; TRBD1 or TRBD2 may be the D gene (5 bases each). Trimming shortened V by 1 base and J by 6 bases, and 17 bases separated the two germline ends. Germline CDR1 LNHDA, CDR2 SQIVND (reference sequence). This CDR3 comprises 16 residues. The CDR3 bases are TGTGCCAGTAGTATAGGGAGGACACCTAACGGGGATACGCAGTATTTT. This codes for CASSIGRTPNGDTQYF.

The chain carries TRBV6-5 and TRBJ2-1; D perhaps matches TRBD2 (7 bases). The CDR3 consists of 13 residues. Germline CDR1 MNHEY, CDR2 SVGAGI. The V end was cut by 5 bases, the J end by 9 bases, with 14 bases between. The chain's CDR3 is CASSNGGLGEQFF. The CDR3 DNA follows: TGTGCCAGCAGTAACGGGGGGCTTGGTGAGCAGTTCTTC.

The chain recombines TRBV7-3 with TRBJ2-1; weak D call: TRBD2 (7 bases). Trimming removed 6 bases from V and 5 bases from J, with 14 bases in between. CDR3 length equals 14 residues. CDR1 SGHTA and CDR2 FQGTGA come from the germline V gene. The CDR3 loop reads CASSYRGADNEQFF. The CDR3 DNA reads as TGTGCCAGCAGTTATCGGGGGGCTGACAATGAGCAGTTCTTC.

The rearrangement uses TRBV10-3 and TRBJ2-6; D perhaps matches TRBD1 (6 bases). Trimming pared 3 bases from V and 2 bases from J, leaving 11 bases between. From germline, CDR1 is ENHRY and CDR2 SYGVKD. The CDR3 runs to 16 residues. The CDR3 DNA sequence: TGTGCCATCAGTGATAAAAACAGGGCTGGGGCCAACGTCCTGACTTTC. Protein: CAISDKNRAGANVLTF.

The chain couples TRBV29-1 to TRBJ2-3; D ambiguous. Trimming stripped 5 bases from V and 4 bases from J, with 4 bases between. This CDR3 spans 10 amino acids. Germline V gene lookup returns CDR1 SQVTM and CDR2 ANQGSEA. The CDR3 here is CSVLADTQYF. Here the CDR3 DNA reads TGCAGCGTTCTAGCAGATACGCAGTATTTT.

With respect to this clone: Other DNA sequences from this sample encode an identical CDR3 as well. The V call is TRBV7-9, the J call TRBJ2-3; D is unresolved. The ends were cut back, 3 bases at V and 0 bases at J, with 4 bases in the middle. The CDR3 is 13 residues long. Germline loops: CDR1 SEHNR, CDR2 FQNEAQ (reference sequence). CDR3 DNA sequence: TGTGCCAGCAGCTTGGGGAGCACAGATACGCAGTATTTT. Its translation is CASSLGSTDTQYF.

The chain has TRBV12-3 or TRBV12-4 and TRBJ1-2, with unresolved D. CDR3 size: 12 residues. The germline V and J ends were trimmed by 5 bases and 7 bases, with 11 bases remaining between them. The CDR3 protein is CASSHSYLGYTF. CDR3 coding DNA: TGTGCCAGCAGTCATTCATACCTTGGCTACACCTTC.

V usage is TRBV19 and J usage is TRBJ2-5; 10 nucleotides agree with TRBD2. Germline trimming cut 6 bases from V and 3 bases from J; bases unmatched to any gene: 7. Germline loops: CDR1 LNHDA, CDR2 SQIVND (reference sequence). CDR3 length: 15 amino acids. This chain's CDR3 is CASRGGGLAEETQYF. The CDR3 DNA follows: TGTGCCAGTAGGGGGGGAGGACTAGCGGAAGAGACCCAGTACTTC.

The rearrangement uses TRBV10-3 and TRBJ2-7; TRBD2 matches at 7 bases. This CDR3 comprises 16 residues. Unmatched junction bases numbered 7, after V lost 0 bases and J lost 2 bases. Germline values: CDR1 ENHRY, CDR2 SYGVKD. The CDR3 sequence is CAISESVGRGTYEQYF. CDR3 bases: TGTGCCATCAGTGAGTCGGTAGGGAGGGGAACCTACGAGCAGTACTTC.

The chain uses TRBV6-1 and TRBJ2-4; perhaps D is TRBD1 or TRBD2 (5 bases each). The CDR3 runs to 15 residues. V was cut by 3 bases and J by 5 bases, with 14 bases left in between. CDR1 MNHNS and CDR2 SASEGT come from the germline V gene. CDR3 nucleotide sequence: TGTGCCAGCAGTGATCGGGACGTTATTCAAAACATTCAGTACTTC. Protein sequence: CASSDRDVIQNIQYF.

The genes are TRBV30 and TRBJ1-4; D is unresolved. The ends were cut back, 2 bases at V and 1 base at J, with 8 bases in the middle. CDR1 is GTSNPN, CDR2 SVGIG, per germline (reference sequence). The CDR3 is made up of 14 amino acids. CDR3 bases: TGTGCCTGGAGTACGGGTTTAACTAATGAAAAACTGTTTTTT. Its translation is CAWSTGLTNEKLFF.

Here the CDR3 DNA reads TGCGCCAGCAGCTTGGATGCTAGCGGGAACACCGGGGAGCTGTTTTTT. Amino acids: CASSLDASGNTGELFF. The chain is built from TRBV5-1 and TRBJ2-2; 7 nucleotides line up with TRBD2. Germline CDR1 SGHRS, CDR2 YFSETQ. The CDR3 spans 16 residues. V shed 0 bases, J shed 1 base, and the junction held 3 bases outside the gene matches. The full variable domain, its missing parts supplied by reference TRBV5-1 and TRBJ2-2, is KAGVTQTPRYLIKTRGQQVTLSCSPISGHRSVSWYQQTPGQGLQFLFEYFSETQRNKGNFPGRFSGRQFSNSRSEMNVSTLELGDSALYLCASSLDASGNTGELFFGEGSRLTVL.

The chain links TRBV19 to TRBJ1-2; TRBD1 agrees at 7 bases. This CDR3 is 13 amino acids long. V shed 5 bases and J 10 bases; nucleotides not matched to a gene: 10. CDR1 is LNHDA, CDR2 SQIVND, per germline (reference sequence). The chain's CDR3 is CASSPGTESTYTF. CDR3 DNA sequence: TGTGCCAGTAGTCCCGGGACAGAGTCGACCTACACCTTC.

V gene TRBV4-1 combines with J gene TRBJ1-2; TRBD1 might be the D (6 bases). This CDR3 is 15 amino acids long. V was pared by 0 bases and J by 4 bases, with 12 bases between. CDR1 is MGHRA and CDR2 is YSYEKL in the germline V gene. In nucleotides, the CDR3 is TGCGCCAGCAGCCAAGAACAGGGAAGGGGCTATGGCTACACCTTC. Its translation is CASSQEQGRGYGYTF.

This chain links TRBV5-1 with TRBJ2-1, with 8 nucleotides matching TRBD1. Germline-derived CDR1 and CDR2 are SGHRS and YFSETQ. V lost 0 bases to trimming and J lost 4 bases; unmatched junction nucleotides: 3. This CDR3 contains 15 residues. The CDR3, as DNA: TGCGCCAGCAGCTTGGCCCAGGGGGCGTACAATGAGCAGTTCTTC. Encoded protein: CASSLAQGAYNEQFF. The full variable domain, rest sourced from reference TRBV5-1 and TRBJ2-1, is KAGVTQTPRYLIKTRGQQVTLSCSPISGHRSVSWYQQTPGQGLQFLFEYFSETQRNKGNFPGRFSGRQFSNSRSEMNVSTLELGDSALYLCASSLAQGAYNEQFFGPGTRLTVL.

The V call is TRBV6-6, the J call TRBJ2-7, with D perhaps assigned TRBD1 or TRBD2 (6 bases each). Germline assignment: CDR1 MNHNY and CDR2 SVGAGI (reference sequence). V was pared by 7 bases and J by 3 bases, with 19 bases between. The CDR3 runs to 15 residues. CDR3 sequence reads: CASTNGGGGRYEQYF. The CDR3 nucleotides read TGTGCCAGCACCAACGGGGGCGGAGGGCGCTACGAGCAGTACTTC.

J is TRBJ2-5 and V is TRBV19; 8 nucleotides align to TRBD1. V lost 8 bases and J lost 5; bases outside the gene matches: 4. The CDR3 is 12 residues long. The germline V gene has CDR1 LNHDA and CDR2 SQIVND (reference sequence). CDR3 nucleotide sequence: TGTGCCAGTCAGGGGGCCGGGGAGACCCAGTACTTC. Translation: CASQGAGETQYF. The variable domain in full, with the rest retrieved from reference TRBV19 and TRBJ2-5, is DGGITQSPKYLFRKEGQNVTLSCEQNLNHDAMYWYRQDPGQGLRLIYYSQIVNDFQKGDIAEGYSVSREKKESFPLTVTSAQKNPTAFYLCASQGAGETQYFGPGTRLLVL.

The CDR3 region has the DNA TGTGCCAGCAGCCAGGTTGGAGGAACAGGGGGGTCGAGGTATGGCTACACCTTC. Protein sequence: CASSQVGGTGGSRYGYTF. This chain joins TRBV3-1 (or the pseudogene TRBV3-2) and TRBJ1-2; 8 bases are a match to TRBD1. The CDR3 has 18 amino acids. After removal of 3 bases from V and 5 bases from J, the junction contained 17 bases not matched to a gene. Germline values: CDR1 LGHDT, CDR2 YNNKEL (reference sequence).

Here the CDR3 DNA reads TGTGCCAGCAGCTGGAAACCGGTAGGACAGGGAAATAATGGCTACACCTTC. Its protein product is CASSWKPVGQGNNGYTF. The chain carries TRBV5-6 and TRBJ1-2; 8 positions agree with TRBD1. Per the germline V gene, CDR1 is SGHDT and CDR2 is YYEEEE. The CDR3 sequence is 17 residues long. J lost 6 bases, V lost 3 bases, and 16 bases had no gene match.

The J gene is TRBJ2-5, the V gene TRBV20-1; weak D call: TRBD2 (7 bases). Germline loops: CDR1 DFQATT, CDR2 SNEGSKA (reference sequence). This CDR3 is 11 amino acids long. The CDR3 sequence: CGGGPSETQYF. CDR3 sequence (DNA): TGCGGGGGGGGCCCGAGTGAGACCCAGTACTTC.

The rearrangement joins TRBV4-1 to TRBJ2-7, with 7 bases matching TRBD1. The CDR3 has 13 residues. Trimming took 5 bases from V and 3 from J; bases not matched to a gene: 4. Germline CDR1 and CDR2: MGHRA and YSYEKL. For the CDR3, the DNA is TGCGCCAGCAGCACCTGGACAGGCTACGAGCAGTACTTC. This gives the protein CASSTWTGYEQYF.

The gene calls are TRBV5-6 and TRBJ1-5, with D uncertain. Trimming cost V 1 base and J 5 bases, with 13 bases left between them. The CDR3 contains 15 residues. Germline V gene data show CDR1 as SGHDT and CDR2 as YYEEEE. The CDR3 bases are TGTGCCAGCAGCTTGTTTCTAGAGGATTATCAGCCCCAGCATTTT. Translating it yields CASSLFLEDYQPQHF. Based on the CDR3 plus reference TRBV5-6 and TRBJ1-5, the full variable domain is DAGVTQSPTHLIKTRGQQVTLRCSPKSGHDTVSWYQQALGQGPQFIFQYYEEEERQRGNFPDRFSGHQFPNYSSELNVNALLLGDSALYLCASSLFLEDYQPQHFGDGTRLSIL.

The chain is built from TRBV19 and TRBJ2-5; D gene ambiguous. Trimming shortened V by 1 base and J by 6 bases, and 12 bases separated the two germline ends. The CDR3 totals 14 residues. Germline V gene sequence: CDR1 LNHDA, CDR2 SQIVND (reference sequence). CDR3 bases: TGTGCCAGTAGTATAGGTCCCGACTGGAAGACCCAGTACTTC. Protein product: CASSIGPDWKTQYF. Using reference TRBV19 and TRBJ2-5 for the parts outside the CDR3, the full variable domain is DGGITQSPKYLFRKEGQNVTLSCEQNLNHDAMYWYRQDPGQGLRLIYYSQIVNDFQKGDIAEGYSVSREKKESFPLTVTSAQKNPTAFYLCASSIGPDWKTQYFGPGTRLLVL.